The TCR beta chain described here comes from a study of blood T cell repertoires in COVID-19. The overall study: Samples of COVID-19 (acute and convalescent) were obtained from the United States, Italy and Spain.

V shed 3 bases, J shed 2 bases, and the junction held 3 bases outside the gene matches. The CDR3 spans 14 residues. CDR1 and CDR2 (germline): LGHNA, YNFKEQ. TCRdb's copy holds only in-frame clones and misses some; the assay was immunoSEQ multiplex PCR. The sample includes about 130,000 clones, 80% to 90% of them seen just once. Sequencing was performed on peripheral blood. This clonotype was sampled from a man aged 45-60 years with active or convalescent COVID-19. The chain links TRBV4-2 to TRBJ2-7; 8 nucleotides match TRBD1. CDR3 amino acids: CASSQRTGTYEQYF. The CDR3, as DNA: TGTGCCAGCAGCCAGCGGACAGGGACCTACGAGCAGTACTTC.